This T cell receptor beta chain was documented in a study of shared clonotypes between healthy human individuals. TCRdb keeps only in-frame clones here, not all; method: immunoSEQ multiplex PCR. In the table there are 2 million to 2.5 million clones, 90% to 97% of which are singletons. Healthy adults negative for HIV, lacking recent acute infections or vaccinations, served as donors. Germline V gene lookup returns CDR1 WSHSY and CDR2 SAAADI. V shed 6 bases, J shed 0 bases, and the junction held 6 bases outside the gene matches. The CDR3 is 15 amino acids. Sequencing input: naive CD4+ T cells sorted from blood. Subset indicated: CD45RA+ positively selected. This receptor was obtained from a man in his late teens or twenties in good health. The chain is built from TRBV10-2 and TRBJ2-3; 7 nucleotides agree with TRBD1. CDR3 bases: TGCGCCAGCAGACGGGGACAGACTAGCACAGATACGCAGTATTTT. Residues: CASRRGQTSTDTQYF.